These 29 T cell receptor beta chains were sequenced from one sample in a study of long-term antiretroviral therapy in people with HIV. The libraries were made with immunoSEQ v3.0 at survey level. The repertoire was sequenced with immunoSEQ multiplex PCR; TCRdb's copy has only in-frame clones and lacks some. The sample contains around 16,000 clones, 78% of which appear only once. The sequencing here drew on unsorted PBMCs, taken about 3.3 years after starting antiretroviral therapy. Every receptor here comes from a woman between 35 and 50 years old with HIV.

The V gene is TRBV25-1, the J gene TRBJ1-3, with 7 nucleotides matching TRBD1. Germline loops: CDR1 MGHDK, CDR2 SYGVNS. The CDR3 is 13 amino acids. V trimming: 4 bases; J trimming: 4 bases; junction bases outside the gene matches: 1. The CDR3 here is CASSGGQGNTIYF. The CDR3 bases are TGTGCCAGCAGTGGGGGACAGGGAAACACCATATATTTT.

This clone was observed once. The chain employs TRBV7-9 and TRBJ1-1; D unresolved. Germline assignment: CDR1 SEHNR and CDR2 FQNEAQ (reference sequence). The CDR3 sequence is 13 residues long. The ends were cut back, 2 bases at V and 4 bases at J, with 8 bases in the middle. The CDR3 coding sequence is TGTGCCAGCAGCTTAACTATGGGCACTGAAGCTTTCTTT. It yields the protein CASSLTMGTEAFF.

There are a few counts of this clone. The V gene is TRBV7-9, the J gene TRBJ2-3; TRBD1 might be the D (6 bases). V was clipped by 5 bases and J by 9 bases, with 9 bases between them. CDR1 is SEHNR, CDR2 FQNEAQ, per germline (reference sequence). The CDR3 is 11 residues long. The CDR3 DNA sequence: TGTGCCAGCAGCCAAAGGGGGACGCAGTATTTT. Its protein product is CASSQRGTQYF.

This rearrangement joins TRBV30 to TRBJ1-1; 10 bases are a match to TRBD1. The trim removed 3 bases at V and 0 bases at J, leaving 4 bases unmatched. This CDR3 spans 15 amino acids. Germline V lookup: CDR1 GTSNPN, CDR2 SVGIG (reference sequence). The CDR3 nucleotides are TGTGCCTGGAGGACAGGGGGCCTTATGAACACTGAAGCTTTCTTT. This gives the protein CAWRTGGLMNTEAFF.

V gene TRBV6-1 combines with J gene TRBJ2-3; 9 positions agree with TRBD2. Germline V lookup: CDR1 MNHNS, CDR2 SASEGT. The CDR3 consists of 15 residues. V was pared by 4 bases and J by 2 bases, with 4 bases of the junction left unmatched. CDR3 DNA: TGTGCCAGCAGTGCTAGCGGGGCGGTCACAGATACGCAGTATTTT. Translated: CASSASGAVTDTQYF.

The CDR3: CASSQDQGHNIGDIQYF. CDR3 coding DNA: TGCGCCAGCAGCCAAGATCAGGGACATAACATTGGGGACATTCAGTACTTC. The rearrangement uses TRBV4-3 and TRBJ2-4; D possibly corresponds to TRBD1 (6 bases). Germline V CDR1 and CDR2: LGHNA, YSLEER. This CDR3 is built from 17 residues. Trimming pared 0 bases from V and 8 bases from J, leaving 20 bases between.

This chain links TRBV27 with TRBJ2-2, with D perhaps TRBD1 (6 bases). Germline V gene sequence: CDR1 MNHEY, CDR2 SMNVEV (reference sequence). Deletions cut 6 bases from V and 7 bases from J, with 18 bases between. CDR3 size: 15 residues. CDR3 in amino acids: CASSPVTGANGELFF. In nucleotides, the CDR3 is TGTGCCAGCAGCCCTGTGACAGGAGCAAACGGGGAGCTGTTTTTT.

This clone was counted only a few times. The chain is built from TRBV25-1 and TRBJ1-2; unclear D gene. The CDR3 has 11 residues. CDR1 MGHDK and CDR2 SYGVNS come from the germline V gene. The V and J ends lost 4 bases and 1 base respectively, with 1 base between them. The CDR3 is CASSVNYGYTF. The CDR3 DNA is TGTGCCAGCAGTGTTAACTATGGCTACACCTTC.

The chain has TRBV28 and TRBJ2-4, with a weak D call TRBD1 (6 bases). In germline, CDR1 is MDHEN, CDR2 SYDVKM. The CDR3 consists of 16 residues. V was clipped by 5 bases and J by 0 bases, with 14 bases between them. The CDR3 protein is CASSPRDTLAKNIQYF. CDR3 bases: TGTGCCAGCAGTCCCCGGGACACATTAGCCAAAAACATTCAGTACTTC.

The chain joins TRBV10-3 to TRBJ2-7; D might be TRBD2 (5 bases). CDR1 ENHRY and CDR2 SYGVKD come from the germline V gene. This CDR3 is built from 16 residues. Between the trimmed V and J ends, which lost 4 bases and 5 bases, there was a span of 21 bases. Here the CDR3 DNA reads TGTGCCATCAGTGCCTCCGCGGGCTCGGGGTGGGACGAGCAGTACTTC. This sequence encodes CAISASAGSGWDEQYF.

The genes are TRBV2 and TRBJ1-2; a possible D gene is TRBD1 (6 bases). Per the germline V gene, CDR1 is SNHLY and CDR2 is FYNNEI. Trimming cost V 1 base and J 4 bases, with 7 bases left between them. This CDR3 is built from 13 residues. As DNA, the CDR3 is TGTGCCAGCAGTGAAGAGGGGGGCTATGGCTACACCTTC. Protein product: CASSEEGGYGYTF.

V gene TRBV2 combines with J gene TRBJ2-5; 8 bases are a match to TRBD1. The CDR3 loop spans 15 amino acids. J lost 1 base, V lost 2 bases, and 3 bases had no gene match. Germline CDR1 reads SNHLY; CDR2 reads FYNNEI. CDR3 nucleotides: TGTGCCAGCAGTGAATGGGACAGGAGCCAAGAGACCCAGTACTTC. Protein sequence: CASSEWDRSQETQYF.

The J gene is TRBJ1-1, the V gene TRBV29-1; no firm D call. The CDR3 covers 11 residues. Trimming left V 1 base short and J 2 bases short, with 2 bases between. CDR1 is SQVTM, CDR2 ANQGSEA, per germline. CDR3 loop: CSVEGNTEAFF. CDR3 coding DNA: TGCAGCGTTGAAGGTAACACTGAAGCTTTCTTT.

This clone was seen a single time. The rearrangement joins TRBV7-9 to TRBJ1-6; D gene uncertain. Between the trimmed V and J ends, which lost 1 base and 0 bases, there was a span of 4 bases. Germline CDR1 reads SEHNR; CDR2 reads FQNEAQ (reference sequence). The CDR3 is 15 amino acids. In DNA form, the CDR3 reads TGTGCCAGCAGCTTAGGTAGCTCCTATAATTCACCCCTCCACTTT. This gives the protein CASSLGSSYNSPLHF.

The CDR3 loop reads CASSLTLGDTSNEQFF. DNA for the CDR3: TGCGCCAGCAGCTTAACGTTAGGGGACACCTCCAATGAGCAGTTCTTC. The chain is built from TRBV5-1 and TRBJ2-1; D may be TRBD1 (6 bases). V shed 2 bases and J shed 6 bases, with 18 bases lying between them. CDR3 length: 16 amino acids. CDR1 SGHRS and CDR2 YFSETQ come from the germline V gene.

The chain links TRBV5-1 to TRBJ1-4, with 9 bases fitting TRBD1. V dropped 4 bases and J dropped 0; count of bases not matched to a gene: 10. The CDR3 covers 18 residues. Germline-derived CDR1 and CDR2 are SGHRS and YFSETQ. Written as DNA, the CDR3 is TGCGCCAGCAGCCTGGGGACAGGGAAGTCGGCAACTAATGAAAAACTGTTTTTT. Protein sequence: CASSLGTGKSATNEKLFF. The full variable domain, its missing parts supplied by reference TRBV5-1 and TRBJ1-4, is KAGVTQTPRYLIKTRGQQVTLSCSPISGHRSVSWYQQTPGQGLQFLFEYFSETQRNKGNFPGRFSGRQFSNSRSEMNVSTLELGDSALYLCASSLGTGKSATNEKLFFGSGTQLSVL.

The chain is built from TRBV5-8 and TRBJ1-4; D is uncertain. The CDR3 runs to 12 residues. The V and J ends lost 4 bases and 10 bases respectively, with 11 bases between them. Germline CDR1 is SGHTS and CDR2 is YDEGEE. In DNA, the CDR3 is TGTGCCAGCAGCGGCCTTTCGGGAAAACTGTTTTTT. This sequence encodes CASSGLSGKLFF.

The genes are TRBV29-1 and TRBJ1-4; weak D call: TRBD1 (6 bases). CDR3 size: 13 residues. Germline CDR1 SQVTM, CDR2 ANQGSEA. Trimming removed 6 bases at V and 7 bases at J, with 15 bases between. DNA for the CDR3: TGCAGCGTAGCTAGACAGGCCGGTGAAAAACTGTTTTTT. Translated, it gives CSVARQAGEKLFF.

V and J are TRBV5-1 and TRBJ1-6; D may be TRBD1 (5 bases). Trimming left V 3 bases short and J 7 bases short, with 11 bases between. This CDR3 is 14 amino acids long. The germline V gene has CDR1 SGHRS and CDR2 YFSETQ. The CDR3 protein is CASSSGTANSPLHF. The CDR3 nucleotides read TGCGCCAGCAGCTCCGGGACGGCGAATTCACCCCTCCACTTT.

The genes are TRBV5-1 and TRBJ2-1, with TRBD1 as a possible D gene (6 bases). Trimming took 4 bases from V and 0 from J, leaving 11 bases between them. CDR3 size: 15 residues. Germline V gives CDR1 SGHRS, CDR2 YFSETQ. The CDR3 reads CASSTGTISYNEQFF. The CDR3 region has the DNA TGCGCCAGCAGCACGGGGACAATCTCCTACAATGAGCAGTTCTTC.

J is TRBJ1-5 and V is TRBV29-1; 8 bases map to TRBD1. CDR3 length: 13 residues. V trimming: 5 bases; J trimming: 3 bases; junction bases outside the gene matches: 3. Looked up from germline, CDR1 is SQVTM and CDR2 is ANQGSEA. The DNA of the CDR3 is TGCAGCGTTCGACAGGGGAACAATCAGCCCCAGCATTTT. Translating it yields CSVRQGNNQPQHF.

The chain has TRBV7-2 and TRBJ1-1; the D is unclear. CDR1 is SGHTA, CDR2 FQGNSA, per germline. Trimming shortened V by 6 bases and J by 5 bases, and 22 bases separated the two germline ends. The CDR3 totals 16 residues. CDR3 amino acids: CASRLAWSELRTEAFF. The DNA of the CDR3 is TGTGCCAGCAGACTAGCGTGGTCCGAGTTGAGAACTGAAGCTTTCTTT.

The chain employs TRBV12-5 and TRBJ2-7; TRBD1 matches at 9 bases. Germline assignment: CDR1 LGHNT and CDR2 FRNRAP. Losses at the gene ends were 5 bases for V and 2 bases for J; bases not matched to a gene: 7. The CDR3 runs to 15 residues. CDR3 residues: CASGTDRGSAYEQYF. The CDR3 nucleotides read TGTGCTAGTGGTACTGACAGGGGGTCTGCCTACGAGCAGTACTTC.

The chain couples TRBV7-2 to TRBJ1-3; D not certain. Trimming took 5 bases from V and 4 from J, leaving 21 bases between them. The CDR3 runs 17 residues. Germline V gives CDR1 SGHTA, CDR2 FQGNSA. The CDR3 sequence is CASSPASGILDGNTIYF. The CDR3 bases are TGTGCCAGCAGCCCGGCTTCGGGGATCCTTGACGGAAACACCATATATTTT.

This clone is classed as medium-sized. The J gene is TRBJ1-1, the V gene TRBV6-1; no clear D gene. V lost 7 bases and J 1 base, leaving 10 bases between the germline ends. CDR1 and CDR2 from the germline V gene are MNHNS and SASEGT. The CDR3 consists of 13 residues. This CDR3 is CASKTWANTEAFF. DNA for the CDR3: TGTGCCAGCAAGACTTGGGCGAACACTGAAGCTTTCTTT.

The chain uses TRBV5-1 and TRBJ2-3; D is uncertain. CDR1 SGHRS and CDR2 YFSETQ come from the germline V gene. Between the trimmed V and J ends, which lost 3 bases and 2 bases, there was a span of 10 bases. The CDR3 is 14 amino acids. As DNA, the CDR3 is TGCGCCAGCAGCTCGACCCGATCCACAGATACGCAGTATTTT. It specifies CASSSTRSTDTQYF.

This chain connects TRBV6-6 to TRBJ2-3, with D maybe TRBD2 (6 bases). Germline V gene lookup returns CDR1 MNHNY and CDR2 SVGAGI (reference sequence). The CDR3 is 15 amino acids. V lost 2 bases and J lost 1, with 10 bases in between. The CDR3 is CASSYGTEGTDTQYF. The DNA for the CDR3 is TGTGCCAGCAGTTACGGGACTGAAGGCACAGATACGCAGTATTTT.

V and J are TRBV5-1 and TRBJ1-5; the D is unclear. The CDR3 is made up of 15 amino acids. The V gene lost 0 bases and the J gene lost 3 bases, with 10 bases spanning the gap. Germline CDR1 SGHRS, CDR2 YFSETQ. The CDR3 region is CASSLAGEANQPQHF. Written as DNA, the CDR3 is TGCGCCAGCAGCTTGGCCGGGGAAGCCAATCAGCCCCAGCATTTT.

The chain joins TRBV7-9 to TRBJ2-5; 8 positions agree with TRBD2. CDR1 and CDR2 from the germline V gene are SEHNR and FQNEAQ (reference sequence). Losses at the gene ends were 5 bases for V and 2 bases for J; bases not matched to a gene: 10. The CDR3 is made up of 16 amino acids. The CDR3 here is CASSPKGAGEQETQYF. The CDR3 DNA sequence: TGTGCCAGCAGCCCGAAAGGAGCGGGGGAGCAAGAGACCCAGTACTTC.